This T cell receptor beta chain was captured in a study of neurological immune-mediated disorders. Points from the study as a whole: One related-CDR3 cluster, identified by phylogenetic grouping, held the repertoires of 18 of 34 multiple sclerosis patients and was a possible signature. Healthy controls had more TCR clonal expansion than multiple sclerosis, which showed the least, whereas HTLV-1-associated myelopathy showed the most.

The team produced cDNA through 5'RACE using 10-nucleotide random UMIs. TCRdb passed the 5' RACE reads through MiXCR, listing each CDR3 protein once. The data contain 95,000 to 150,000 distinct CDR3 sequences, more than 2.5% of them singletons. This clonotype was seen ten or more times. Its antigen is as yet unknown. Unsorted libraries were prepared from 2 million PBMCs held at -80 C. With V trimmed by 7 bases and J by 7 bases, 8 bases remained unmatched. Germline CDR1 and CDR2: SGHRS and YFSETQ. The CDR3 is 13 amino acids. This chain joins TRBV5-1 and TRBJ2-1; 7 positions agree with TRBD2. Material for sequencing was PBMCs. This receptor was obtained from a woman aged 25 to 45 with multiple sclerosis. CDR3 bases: TGCGCCAGCCGAAGCGGGATGGGTAATGAGCAGTTCTTC. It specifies CASRSGMGNEQFF.